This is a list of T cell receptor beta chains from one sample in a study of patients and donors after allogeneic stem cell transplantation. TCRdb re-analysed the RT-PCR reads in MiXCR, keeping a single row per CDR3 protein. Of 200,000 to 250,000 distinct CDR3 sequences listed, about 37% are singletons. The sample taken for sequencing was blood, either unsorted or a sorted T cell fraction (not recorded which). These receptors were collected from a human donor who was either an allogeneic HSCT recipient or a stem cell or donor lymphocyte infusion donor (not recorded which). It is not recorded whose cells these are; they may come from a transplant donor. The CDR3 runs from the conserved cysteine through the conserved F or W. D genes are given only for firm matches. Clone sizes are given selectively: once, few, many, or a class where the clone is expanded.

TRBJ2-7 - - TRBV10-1 CASSEGVLGPPEQYF TGCGCCAGCAGTGAAGGGGTTCTTGGCCCTCCCGAGCAGTACTTC
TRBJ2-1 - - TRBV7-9 CASSLMEGFYNEQFF TGTGCCAGCAGCTTAATGGAGGGGTTCTACAATGAGCAGTTCTTC
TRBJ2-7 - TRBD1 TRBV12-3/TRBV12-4 CASTATGVTYEQYF TGTGCCAGCACCGCGACAGGGGTCACCTACGAGCAGTACTTC
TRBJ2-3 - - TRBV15 CATSRVVDTQYF TGTGCCACCAGCAGAGTCGTGGATACGCAGTATTTT
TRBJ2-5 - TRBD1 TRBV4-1 CASSQDVTGMETQYF TGCGCCAGCAGCCAAGATGTGACAGGGATGGAGACCCAGTACTTC
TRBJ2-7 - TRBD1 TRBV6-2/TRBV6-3 CASSYAIHRDRDYEQYF TGTGCCAGCAGTTACGCTATACACCGGGACAGGGACTACGAGCAGTACTTC
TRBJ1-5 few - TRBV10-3 CAISAGINQPQHF TGTGCCATCAGTGCCGGAATCAATCAGCCCCAGCATTTT
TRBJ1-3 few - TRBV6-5 CASSYSSSISGNTIYF TGTGCCAGCAGTTACTCGTCGTCTATCTCTGGAAACACCATATATTTT
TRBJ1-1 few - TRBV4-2 CASSQGVGQGEAFF TGTGCCAGCAGCCAAGGGGTGGGGCAGGGTGAAGCTTTCTTT
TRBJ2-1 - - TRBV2 CASSNPVGPAF TGTGCCAGCAGTAATCCAGTCGGCCCCGCTTTC
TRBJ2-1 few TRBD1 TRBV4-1 CASSPGQGALGEQFF TGCGCCAGCAGTCCCGGGCAGGGGGCGCTCGGTGAGCAGTTCTTC
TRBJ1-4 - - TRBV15 CATSSLGLNEKLFF TGTGCCACCAGCAGCCTAGGGTTGAATGAAAAACTGTTTTTT
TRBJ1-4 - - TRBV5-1 CASSLGQNKKLFF TGCGCCAGCAGCTTGGGCCAGAACAAAAAACTGTTTTTT
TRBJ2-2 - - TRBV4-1 CASRAAPNPGELFF TGCGCCAGCAGGGCTGCCCCCAACCCCGGGGAGCTGTTTTTT
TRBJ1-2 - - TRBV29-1 CSVEATGPNYGYTF TGCAGCGTTGAAGCAACGGGGCCGAACTATGGCTACACCTTC
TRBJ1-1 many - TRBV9 CASSPRRNTEAFF TGTGCCAGCAGCCCTAGACGAAACACTGAAGCTTTCTTT
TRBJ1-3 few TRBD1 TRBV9 CASSATEWDSRNTIYF TGTGCCAGCAGCGCGACGGAATGGGACAGCCGAAACACCATATATTTT
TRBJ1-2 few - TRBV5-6 CASSRDFSYGYTF TGTGCCAGCAGTCGGGACTTTAGCTATGGCTACACCTTC
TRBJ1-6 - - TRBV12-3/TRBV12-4 CASSLVGVEFVDSPLHF TGTGCCAGCAGTTTGGTAGGGGTTGAATTCGTGGATTCACCCCTCCACTTT
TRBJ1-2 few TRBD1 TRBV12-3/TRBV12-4 CASSPEDRNYGYTF TGTGCCAGCAGTCCAGAGGACAGGAACTATGGCTACACCTTC
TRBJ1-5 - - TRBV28 CASTWTPYSNQPQHF TGTGCCAGCACCTGGACGCCCTATAGCAATCAGCCCCAGCATTTT
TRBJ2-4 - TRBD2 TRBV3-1 CASSQDFGSGMRGNIQYF TGTGCCAGCAGCCAAGATTTCGGAAGCGGGATGAGGGGCAACATTCAGTACTTC
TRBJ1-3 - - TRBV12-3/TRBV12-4 CASSPSGNTIYF TGTGCCAGCAGCCCCTCTGGAAACACCATATATTTT
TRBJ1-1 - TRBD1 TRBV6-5 CASSYQGARAEAFF TGTGCCAGCAGTTACCAGGGGGCGCGGGCTGAAGCTTTCTTT
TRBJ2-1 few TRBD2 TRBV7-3 CASSLAGVYNEQFF TGTGCCAGCAGCTTAGCGGGGGTGTACAATGAGCAGTTCTTC
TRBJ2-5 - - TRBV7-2 CASSLESRQETQYF TGTGCCAGCAGCTTAGAGAGCAGGCAAGAGACCCAGTACTTC
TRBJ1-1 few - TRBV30 CAWSAGGQGNTEAFF TGTGCCTGGAGTGCGGGGGGGCAAGGGAACACTGAAGCTTTCTTT
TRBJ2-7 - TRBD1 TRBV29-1 CSPPGQETYEQYF TGCAGCCCCCCGGGACAGGAGACCTACGAGCAGTACTTC
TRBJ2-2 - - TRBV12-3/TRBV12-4 CASRDLNTGELFF TGTGCCAGCAGGGATCTGAACACCGGGGAGCTGTTTTTT